The subject of this entry is one T cell receptor (beta chain). Antigen: not known. This specimen belongs to a study of cytomegalovirus exposure and HLA in healthy donors. As for the study in general: From donors who were HLA-typed, an early data release held approximately 84 million unique TCRs.

The junction had 19 bases not matched to a gene; V was cut back by 1 base and J by 6 bases. The CDR3 extends over 19 amino acids. Germline lookup yields CDR1 SGHRS and CDR2 YFSETQ. PCR amplification relied on 60 Vbeta primers (plus 13 Jbeta primers). In the authors' workflow: A follow-up analysis tallied about 80 million unique TCR beta chains, about 11 million shared. The protocol was immunoSEQ multiplex PCR, while the TCRdb copy is restricted to in-frame clones and leaves out a portion. D and trimming were read from the DNA, whereas the V and J calls and clone size are those reported in that table. The sample records about 97,000 clones, less than 85% being singletons. Whole-study results and caveats: A reported reduction in N-insertions relative to the roughly 710-donor mean was seen in an Asian-associated ancestry cluster in a later analysis.

Healthy donors of bone marrow made up the group. The sequenced sample was PBMCs. The chain carries TRBV5-1 and TRBJ2-7, with 10 bases fitting TRBD1. The clonotype originates from a man between 40 and 49 years old in good health and CMV-seronegative. The CDR3: CASSLIRTGQGTPGGEQYF. CDR3 sequence (DNA): TGCGCCAGCAGCTTGATCCGAACGGGACAGGGGACGCCTGGGGGCGAGCAGTACTTC.